This T cell receptor beta chain was observed in a study of technical replicates of blood from a few donors. The CDR3 covers 15 residues. J gave up 2 bases and V 2 bases, and 4 bases lay outside the gene matches. Germline CDR1 is SGHTA and CDR2 is FQGTGA. Profiled with immunoSEQ multiplex PCR; TCRdb holds only in-frame clones, not every one. The table shows 80,000 to 100,000 clones, with approximately 96% occurring only once. Sequenced input: T cells isolated from PBMCs. This TCR came from a human donor in good health. The gene calls are TRBV7-3 and TRBJ2-7; 9 positions agree with TRBD2. CDR3 sequence reads: CASSLGAGGPYEQYF. The CDR3 DNA sequence: TGTGCCAGCAGCTTAGGGGCGGGAGGGCCCTACGAGCAGTACTTC.